This record looks at one TCR beta chain sequence and its context. TCRdb keeps only in-frame clones here, not all; method: immunoSEQ multiplex PCR. The repertoire holds fewer than 600,000 clones, with nearly 90% as singletons. These data come from a study of blood T cell repertoires in COVID-19. Study-wide background: The United States, Italy and Spain supplied acute and convalescent COVID-19 samples. Sample material is recorded as cDNA or gDNA derived from T cells, B-cell-depleted T cells, or PBMCs.

Seattle's enrolled individuals joined amid active infection and were then monitored longitudinally. Losses at the gene ends were 2 bases for V and 5 bases for J; bases not matched to a gene: 4. The CDR3 is 14 amino acids. Germline V gene data show CDR1 as SGHVS and CDR2 as FQNEAQ. Material: peripheral blood. The V gene is TRBV7-8, the J gene TRBJ2-3; the match to TRBD2 covers 7 bases. The receptor's source is a man younger than 30 with COVID-19, enrolled during active disease. The CDR3 reads CASSLSRGRDTQYF. The CDR3 DNA reads TGTGCCAGCAGCTTATCTCGCGGGAGAGATACGCAGTATTTT.